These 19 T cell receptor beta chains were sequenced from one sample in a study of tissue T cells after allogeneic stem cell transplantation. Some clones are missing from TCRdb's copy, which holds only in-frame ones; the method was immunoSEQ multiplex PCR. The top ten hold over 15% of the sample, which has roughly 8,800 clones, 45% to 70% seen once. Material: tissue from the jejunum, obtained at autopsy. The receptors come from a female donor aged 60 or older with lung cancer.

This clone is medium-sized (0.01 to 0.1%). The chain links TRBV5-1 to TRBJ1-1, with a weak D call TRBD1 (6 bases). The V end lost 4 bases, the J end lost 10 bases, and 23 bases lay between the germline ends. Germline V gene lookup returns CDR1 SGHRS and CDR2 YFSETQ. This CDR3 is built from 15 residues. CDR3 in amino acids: CASSSLGTQNPGAFF. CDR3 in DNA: TGCGCCAGCAGCAGCCTAGGGACACAAAACCCCGGAGCTTTCTTT. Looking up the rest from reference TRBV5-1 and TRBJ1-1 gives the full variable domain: KAGVTQTPRYLIKTRGQQVTLSCSPISGHRSVSWYQQTPGQGLQFLFEYFSETQRNKGNFPGRFSGRQFSNSRSEMNVSTLELGDSALYLCASSSLGTQNPGAFFGQGTRLTVV.

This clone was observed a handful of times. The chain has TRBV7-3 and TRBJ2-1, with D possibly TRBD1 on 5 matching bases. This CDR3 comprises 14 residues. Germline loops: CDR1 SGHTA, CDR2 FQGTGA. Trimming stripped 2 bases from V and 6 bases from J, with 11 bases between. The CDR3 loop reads CASSLDGRANEQFF. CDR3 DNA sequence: TGTGCCAGCAGCTTAGATGGCAGGGCCAATGAGCAGTTCTTC.

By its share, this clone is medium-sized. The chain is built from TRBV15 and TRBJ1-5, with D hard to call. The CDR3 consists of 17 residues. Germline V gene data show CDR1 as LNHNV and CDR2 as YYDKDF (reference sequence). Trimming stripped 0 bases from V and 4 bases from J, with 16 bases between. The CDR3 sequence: CATSRDGRGRTNQPQHF. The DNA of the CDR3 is TGTGCCACCAGCAGAGATGGGAGAGGGAGAACAAATCAGCCCCAGCATTTT.

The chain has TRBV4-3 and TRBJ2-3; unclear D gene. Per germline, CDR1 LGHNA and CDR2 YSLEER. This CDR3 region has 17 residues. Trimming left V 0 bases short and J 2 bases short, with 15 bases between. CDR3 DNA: TGCGCCAGCAGCCAAGAAGGATTCCAAACATTCACAGATACGCAGTATTTT. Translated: CASSQEGFQTFTDTQYF.

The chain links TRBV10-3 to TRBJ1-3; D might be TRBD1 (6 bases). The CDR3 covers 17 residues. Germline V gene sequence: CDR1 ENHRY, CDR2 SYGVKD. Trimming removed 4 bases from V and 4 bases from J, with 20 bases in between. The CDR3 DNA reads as TGTGCCATCAGTGCTCAGGGGAGAGGTGTCGGAGGAAACACCATATATTTT. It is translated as CAISAQGRGVGGNTIYF.

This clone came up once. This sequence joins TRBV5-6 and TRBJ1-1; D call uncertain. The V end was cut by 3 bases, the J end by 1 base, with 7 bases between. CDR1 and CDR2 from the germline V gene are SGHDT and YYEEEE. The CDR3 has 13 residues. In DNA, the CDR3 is TGTGCCAGCAGCTACGACGGGAACACTGAAGCTTTCTTT. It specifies CASSYDGNTEAFF.

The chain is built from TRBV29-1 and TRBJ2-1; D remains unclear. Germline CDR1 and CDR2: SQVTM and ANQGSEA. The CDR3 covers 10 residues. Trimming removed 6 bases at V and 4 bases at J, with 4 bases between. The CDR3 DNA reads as TGCAGCGTGGAATACAATGAGCAGTTCTTC. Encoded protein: CSVEYNEQFF.

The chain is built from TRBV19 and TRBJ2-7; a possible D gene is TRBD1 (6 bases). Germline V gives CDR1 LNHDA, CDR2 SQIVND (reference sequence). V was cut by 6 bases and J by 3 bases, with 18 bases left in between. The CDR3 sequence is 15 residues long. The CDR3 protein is CASSLTKVGGYEQYF. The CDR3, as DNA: TGTGCCAGTAGCCTAACCAAAGTAGGGGGCTACGAGCAGTACTTC.

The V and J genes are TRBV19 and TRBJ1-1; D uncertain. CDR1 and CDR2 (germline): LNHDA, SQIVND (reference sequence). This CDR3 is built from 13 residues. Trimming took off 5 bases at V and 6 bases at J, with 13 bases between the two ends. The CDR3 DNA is TGTGCCAGTAGTCAACAGAGAATCGCTGAAGCTTTCTTT. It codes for CASSQQRIAEAFF.

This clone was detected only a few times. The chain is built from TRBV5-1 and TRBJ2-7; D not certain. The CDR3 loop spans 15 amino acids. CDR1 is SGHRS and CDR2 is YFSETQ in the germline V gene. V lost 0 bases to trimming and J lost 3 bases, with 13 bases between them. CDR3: CASSLGNNNYYEQYF. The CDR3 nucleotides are TGCGCCAGCAGCTTGGGGAACAATAACTACTACGAGCAGTACTTC. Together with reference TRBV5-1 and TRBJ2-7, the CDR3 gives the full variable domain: KAGVTQTPRYLIKTRGQQVTLSCSPISGHRSVSWYQQTPGQGLQFLFEYFSETQRNKGNFPGRFSGRQFSNSRSEMNVSTLELGDSALYLCASSLGNNNYYEQYFGPGTRLTVT.

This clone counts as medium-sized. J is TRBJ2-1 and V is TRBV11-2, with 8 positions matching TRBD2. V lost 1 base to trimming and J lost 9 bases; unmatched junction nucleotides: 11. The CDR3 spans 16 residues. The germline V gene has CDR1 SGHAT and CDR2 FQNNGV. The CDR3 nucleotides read TGTGCCAGCAGCTTAGCGTACGGGGGGGCCGTTGGTGAGCAGTTCTTC. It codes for CASSLAYGGAVGEQFF.

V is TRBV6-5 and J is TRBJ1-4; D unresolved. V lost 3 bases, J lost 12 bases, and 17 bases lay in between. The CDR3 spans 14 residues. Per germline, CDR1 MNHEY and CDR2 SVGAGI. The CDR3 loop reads CASSYSGSRVELFF. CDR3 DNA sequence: TGTGCCAGCAGTTATTCGGGGTCGAGGGTCGAACTGTTTTTT.

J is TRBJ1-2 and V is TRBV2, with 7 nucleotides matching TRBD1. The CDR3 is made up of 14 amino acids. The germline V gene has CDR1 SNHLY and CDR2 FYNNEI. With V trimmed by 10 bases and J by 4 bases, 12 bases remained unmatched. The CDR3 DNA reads TGTGCCACCAGGCCAGGGGGACGGATCTATGGCTACACCTTC. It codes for CATRPGGRIYGYTF.

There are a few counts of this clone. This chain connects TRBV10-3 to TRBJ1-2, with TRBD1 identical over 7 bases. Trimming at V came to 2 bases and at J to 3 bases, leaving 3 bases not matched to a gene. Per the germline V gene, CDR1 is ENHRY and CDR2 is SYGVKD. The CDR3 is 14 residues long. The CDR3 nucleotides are TGTGCCATCAGTGAGGCTGGGACAGACTATGGCTACACCTTC. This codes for CAISEAGTDYGYTF.

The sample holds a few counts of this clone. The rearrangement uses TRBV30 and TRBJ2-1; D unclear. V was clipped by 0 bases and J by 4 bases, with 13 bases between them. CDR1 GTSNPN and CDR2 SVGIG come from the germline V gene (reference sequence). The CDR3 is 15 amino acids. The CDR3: CAWSVRGTPYNEQFF. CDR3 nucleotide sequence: TGTGCCTGGAGTGTACGAGGTACCCCTTACAATGAGCAGTTCTTC.

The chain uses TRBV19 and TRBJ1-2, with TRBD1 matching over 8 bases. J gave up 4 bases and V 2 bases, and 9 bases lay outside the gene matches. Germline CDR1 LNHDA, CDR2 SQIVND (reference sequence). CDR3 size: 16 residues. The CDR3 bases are TGTGCCAGTAGTATAAATGGACAGGGTAAGGCCTATGGCTACACCTTC. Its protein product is CASSINGQGKAYGYTF.

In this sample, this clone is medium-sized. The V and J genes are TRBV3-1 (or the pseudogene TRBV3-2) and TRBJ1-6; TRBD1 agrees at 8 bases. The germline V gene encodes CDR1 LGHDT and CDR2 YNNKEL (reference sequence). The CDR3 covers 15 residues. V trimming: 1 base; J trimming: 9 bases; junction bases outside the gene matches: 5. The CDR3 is CASSQVYRGSSPLHF. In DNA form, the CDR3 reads TGTGCCAGCAGCCAAGTGTACAGGGGGTCTTCACCCCTCCACTTT.

The CDR3 loop is CAWSVRAADRSYGYTF. CDR3 nucleotide sequence: TGTGCCTGGAGTGTACGCGCCGCAGACAGGAGCTATGGCTACACCTTC. This chain connects TRBV30 to TRBJ1-2; D perhaps matches TRBD1 (6 bases). V was pared by 0 bases and J by 4 bases, with 18 bases between. The CDR3 has 16 amino acids. The germline V gene has CDR1 GTSNPN and CDR2 SVGIG (reference sequence).

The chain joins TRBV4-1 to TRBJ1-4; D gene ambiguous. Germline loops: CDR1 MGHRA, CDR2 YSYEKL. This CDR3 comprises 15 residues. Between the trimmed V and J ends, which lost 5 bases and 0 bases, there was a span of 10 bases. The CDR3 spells CASSWTDATNEKLFF. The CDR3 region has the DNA TGCGCCAGCAGCTGGACGGATGCAACTAATGAAAAACTGTTTTTT.